The rows below give T cell receptor beta chains drawn from one sample of a study of T cell changes during pregnancy in multiple sclerosis. The method was immunoSEQ multiplex PCR; TCRdb's version includes in-frame clones alone and lacks a portion of them. The repertoire holds 50,000 to 60,000 clones, with approximately 90% as singletons. The sequencing used CD4+ T cells from peripheral blood mononuclear cells, collected in the third trimester of pregnancy. The receptors originated from a female donor with multiple sclerosis, enrolled in a pregnancy study. CDR3s include the opening cysteine and the closing phenylalanine or tryptophan. A D gene is named only where the DNA matches it firmly. Part of the rows lack a size; the others show once, few, many or a class for expanded clones.

TRBJ2-1 TRBD1 - TRBV29-1 CSVPDRGTSNEQFF TGCAGCGTACCGGACAGGGGCACCTCGAATGAGCAGTTCTTC
TRBJ2-5 TRBD2 - TRBV29-1 CSVGVSGRGRETQYF TGCAGCGTTGGGGTTAGCGGGAGAGGGCGAGAGACCCAGTACTTC
TRBJ2-7 - - TRBV18 CASSPGEYEQYF TGTGCCAGCTCACCGGGAGAGTACGAGCAGTACTTC
TRBJ1-2 TRBD1 - TRBV7-9 CASSQGEWASYGYTF TGTGCCAGCAGTCAGGGGGAATGGGCCTCCTATGGCTACACCTTC
TRBJ2-4 TRBD1 - TRBV18 CASSPQLQGQGRDIQYF TGTGCCAGCTCACCGCAGCTTCAGGGACAGGGTCGGGACATTCAGTACTTC
TRBJ2-2 TRBD1 - TRBV19 CASSTQTGKSTGELFF TGTGCCAGTAGTACCCAGACAGGGAAGTCGACCGGGGAGCTGTTTTTT
TRBJ2-1 - - TRBV7-3 CASSQDRQNEQFF TGTGCCAGCAGCCAGGACCGACAGAATGAGCAGTTCTTC
TRBJ2-3 TRBD2 - TRBV6-1 CASSEVGGGATDTQYF TGTGCCAGCAGTGAAGTAGGCGGGGGGGCTACAGATACGCAGTATTTT
TRBJ2-1 TRBD2 - TRBV4-2 CASSQGRRGATYTEQFF TGTGCCAGCAGCCAAGGACGGCGGGGGGCCACCTACACTGAGCAGTTCTTC
TRBJ1-4 - - TRBV6-6 CASSTGYREKLFF TGTGCCAGCAGTACGGGATACCGTGAAAAACTGTTTTTT
TRBJ2-3 - - TRBV5-1 CASSLGSQTSTDTQYF TGCGCCAGCAGCTTAGGCTCTCAGACAAGTACAGATACGCAGTATTTT
TRBJ1-3 - - TRBV13 CASSFNREYTIYF TGTGCCAGCAGCTTCAACAGGGAGTACACCATATATTTT
TRBJ2-3 TRBD2 - TRBV9 CASSESVGTSGADTQYF TGTGCCAGCAGCGAGTCGGTAGGGACTAGCGGTGCAGATACGCAGTATTTT
TRBJ1-2 - - TRBV6-5 CASSRTGPYGYTF TGTGCCAGCAGTCGCACAGGGCCCTATGGCTACACCTTC
TRBJ2-1 TRBD2 - TRBV9 CASAEGLAGAVGEQFF TGTGCCAGCGCCGAGGGCCTAGCGGGAGCGGTAGGTGAGCAGTTCTTC
TRBJ2-3 TRBD2 - TRBV5-1 CASSPGGGTDTQYF TGCGCCAGCAGCCCGGGAGGGGGCACAGATACGCAGTATTTT
TRBJ2-5 - - TRBV5-1 CASSLAPSETQYF TGCGCCAGCAGCTTGGCCCCGAGCGAGACCCAGTACTTC
TRBJ1-1 - few TRBV11-3 CASSLDGRMGETEAFF TGTGCCAGCAGCTTAGATGGGAGGATGGGGGAAACTGAAGCTTTCTTT
TRBJ1-2 TRBD1 - TRBV11-2 CASRYTGAYGYTF TGTGCCAGCAGATATACAGGGGCCTATGGCTACACCTTC
TRBJ2-2 TRBD2 - TRBV9 CASSGAAGITGELFF TGTGCCAGCAGCGGAGCAGCGGGGATCACCGGGGAGCTGTTTTTT
TRBJ2-3 TRBD2 - TRBV7-2 CASSLEASGNVDTQYF TGTGCCAGCAGCTTAGAGGCTAGCGGGAACGTAGATACGCAGTATTTT
TRBJ1-1 TRBD1 - TRBV19 CASLRGLLNTEAFF TGTGCCAGTCTAAGGGGGCTCCTGAACACTGAAGCTTTCTTT
TRBJ2-1 TRBD2 - TRBV5-1 CASSLVGTSGGSAYNEQFF TGCGCCAGCAGCTTGGTAGGGACTAGCGGGGGGTCAGCCTACAATGAGCAGTTCTTC
TRBJ1-4 - - TRBV30 CAWSVQGEKLFF TGTGCCTGGAGTGTACAGGGTGAAAAACTGTTTTTT
TRBJ1-1 - - TRBV7-8 CASSTLGGGASTEAFF TGTGCCAGCAGCACCCTGGGTGGGGGGGCCTCCACTGAAGCTTTCTTT
TRBJ2-1 TRBD1 - TRBV29-1 CSVARQGGNEQFF TGCAGCGTTGCGAGACAGGGTGGCAATGAGCAGTTCTTC
TRBJ1-1 - - TRBV9 CASSLGPGSLSTEAFF TGTGCCAGCAGCCTTGGGCCCGGATCATTGAGCACTGAAGCTTTCTTT
TRBJ1-6 - few TRBV6-6 CATNGGRENSPLHF TGTGCCACCAATGGGGGCAGGGAGAATTCACCCCTCCACTTT
TRBJ2-1 - - TRBV7-9 CASSGAQRSYNEQFF TGTGCCAGCAGCGGAGCGCAGCGATCCTACAATGAGCAGTTCTTC
TRBJ2-2 - - TRBV30 CAWSGLARDTGELFF TGTGCCTGGAGCGGCCTAGCACGGGACACCGGGGAGCTGTTTTTT
TRBJ2-5 TRBD1 once TRBV6-5 CASSGQASQETQYF TGTGCCAGCTCTGGACAGGCCTCACAAGAGACCCAGTACTTC
TRBJ2-7 TRBD1 - TRBV30 CAWNLGQYEQYF TGTGCCTGGAACCTGGGACAGTACGAGCAGTACTTC
TRBJ2-1 - - TRBV6-4 CASSDSYRQSYNEQFF TGTGCCAGCAGTGACTCATATCGACAATCCTACAATGAGCAGTTCTTC
TRBJ2-7 TRBD1 - TRBV11-3 CASSLVDRVNYEQYF TGTGCCAGCAGCTTGGTCGACAGGGTTAACTACGAGCAGTACTTC
TRBJ2-7 - - TRBV6-1 CASSPIRGPYEQYF TGTGCCAGCAGCCCAATCAGGGGCCCCTACGAGCAGTACTTC
TRBJ2-7 TRBD2 - TRBV6-5 CASSYSGGSRYEQYF TGTGCCAGCAGTTACTCGGGCGGGAGTCGGTACGAGCAGTACTTC